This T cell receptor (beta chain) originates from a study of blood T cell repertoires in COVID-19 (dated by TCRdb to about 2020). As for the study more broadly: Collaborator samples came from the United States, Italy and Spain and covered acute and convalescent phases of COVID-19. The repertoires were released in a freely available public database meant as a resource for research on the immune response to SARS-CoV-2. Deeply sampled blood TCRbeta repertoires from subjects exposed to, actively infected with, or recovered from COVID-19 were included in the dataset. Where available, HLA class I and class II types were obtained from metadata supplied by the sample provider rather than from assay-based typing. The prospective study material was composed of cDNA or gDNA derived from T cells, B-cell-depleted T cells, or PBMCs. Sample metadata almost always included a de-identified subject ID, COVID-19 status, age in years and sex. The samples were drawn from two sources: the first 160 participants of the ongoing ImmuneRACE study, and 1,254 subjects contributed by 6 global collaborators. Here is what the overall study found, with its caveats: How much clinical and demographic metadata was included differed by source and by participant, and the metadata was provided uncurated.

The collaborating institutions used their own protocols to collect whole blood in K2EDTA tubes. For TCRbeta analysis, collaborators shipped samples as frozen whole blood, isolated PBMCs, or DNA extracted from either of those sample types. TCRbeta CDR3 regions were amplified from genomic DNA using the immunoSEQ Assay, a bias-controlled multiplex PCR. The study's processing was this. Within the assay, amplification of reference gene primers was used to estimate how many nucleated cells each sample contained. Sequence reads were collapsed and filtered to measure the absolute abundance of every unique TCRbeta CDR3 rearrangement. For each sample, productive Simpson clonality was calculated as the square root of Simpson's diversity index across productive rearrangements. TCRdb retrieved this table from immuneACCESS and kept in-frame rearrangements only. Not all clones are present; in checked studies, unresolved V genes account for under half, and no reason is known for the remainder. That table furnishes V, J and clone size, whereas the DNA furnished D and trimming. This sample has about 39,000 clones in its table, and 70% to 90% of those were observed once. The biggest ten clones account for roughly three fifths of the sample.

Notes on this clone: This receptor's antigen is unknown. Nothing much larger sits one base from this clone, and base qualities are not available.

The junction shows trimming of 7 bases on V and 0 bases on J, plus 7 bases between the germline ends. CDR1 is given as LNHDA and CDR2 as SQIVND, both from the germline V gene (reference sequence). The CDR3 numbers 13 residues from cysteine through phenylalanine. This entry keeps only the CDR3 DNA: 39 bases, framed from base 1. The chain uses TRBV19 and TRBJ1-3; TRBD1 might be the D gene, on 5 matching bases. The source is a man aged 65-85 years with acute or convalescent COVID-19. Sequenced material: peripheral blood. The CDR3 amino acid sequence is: CASTGGSGNTIYF. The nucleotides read TGTGCCAGTACGGGGGGCTCTGGAAACACCATATATTTT.